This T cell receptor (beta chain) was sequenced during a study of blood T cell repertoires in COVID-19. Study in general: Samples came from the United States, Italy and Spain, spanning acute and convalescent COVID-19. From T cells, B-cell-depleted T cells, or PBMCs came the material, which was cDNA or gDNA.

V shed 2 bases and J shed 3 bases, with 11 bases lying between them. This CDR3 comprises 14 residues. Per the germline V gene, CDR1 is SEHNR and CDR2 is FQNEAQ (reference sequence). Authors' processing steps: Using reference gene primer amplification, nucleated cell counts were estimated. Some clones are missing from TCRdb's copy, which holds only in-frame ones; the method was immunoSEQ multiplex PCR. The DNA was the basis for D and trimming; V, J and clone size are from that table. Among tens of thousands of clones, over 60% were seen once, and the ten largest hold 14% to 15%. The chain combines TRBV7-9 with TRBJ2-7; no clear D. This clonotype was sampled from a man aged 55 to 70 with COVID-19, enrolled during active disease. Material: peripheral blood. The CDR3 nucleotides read TGTGCCAGCAGCTTAAGCCGGCGGAACTACGAGCAGTACTTC. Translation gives CASSLSRRNYEQYF.